The 3 T cell receptor beta chains in this list originate from one sample, sequenced in a study of cytomegalovirus exposure and HLA in healthy donors. The PCR contained 60 Vbeta and 13 Jbeta primers. Libraries were prepared by immunoSEQ multiplex PCR; TCRdb keeps only in-frame clonotypes and omits some of them. The table lists about 92,000 clones, 70% to 75% of them singletons. The sequenced sample was PBMCs. The receptor set was obtained from a woman younger than 35 in good health and CMV-seropositive.

V usage is TRBV5-1 and J usage is TRBJ2-6; 9 nucleotides match TRBD1. Germline lookup yields CDR1 SGHRS and CDR2 YFSETQ. This CDR3 spans 16 amino acids. V shed 4 bases, J shed 4 bases, and the junction held 6 bases outside the gene matches. CDR3 sequence reads: CASSATGGPGANVLTF. The DNA for the CDR3 is TGCGCCAGCAGCGCGACAGGGGGACCCGGGGCCAACGTCCTGACTTTC.

The CDR3 DNA is TGTGCCAGCAGGGAGTTGGGGGGAAATTCACCCCTCCACTTT. Its translation is CASRELGGNSPLHF. The genes are TRBV27 and TRBJ1-6; possibly TRBD1 for D (5 bases). Germline lookup yields CDR1 MNHEY and CDR2 SMNVEV (reference sequence). The CDR3 runs to 14 residues. The V end was cut by 6 bases, the J end by 7 bases, with 13 bases between.

The genes are TRBV9 and TRBJ2-1, with 12 bases that match TRBD2. Germline V gene data show CDR1 as SGDLS and CDR2 as YYNGEE. This CDR3 comprises 14 residues. With 4 bases clipped from V and 10 bases from J, the junction kept 6 bases outside the gene matches. The CDR3 spells CASSPRTSGNEQFF. CDR3 nucleotide sequence: TGTGCCAGCAGCCCCCGGACTAGCGGGAACGAGCAGTTCTTC.